These 25 T cell receptor beta chains share one sample of origin, sequenced in a study of OX40 agonist ivuxolimab in advanced cancers. Sequencing used immunoSEQ multiplex PCR; TCRdb keeps in-frame clones, though not all of them. This sample has about 87,000 clones, with roughly 80% found just once. Material: CD4+ or CD8+ T cells sorted from blood, obtained in a trial of the OX40 agonist ivuxolimab. The receptors were sampled from an adult with an advanced solid tumor such as melanoma, head and neck, liver or kidney cancer.

For the CDR3, the DNA is TGCGCCAGCAGCCGGAAGACAGGAACTAATGAAAAACTGTTTTTT. It translates to CASSRKTGTNEKLFF. This chain joins TRBV4-3 and TRBJ1-4; maybe TRBD1 (6 bases). The CDR3 is made up of 15 amino acids. The germline CDR1 and CDR2 sequences are LGHNA and YSLEER. The V and J ends lost 4 bases and 1 base respectively, with 10 bases between them.

This clone has only one observation. The chain couples TRBV5-4 to TRBJ2-5; D not certain. The V gene lost 0 bases and the J gene lost 3 bases, with 0 bases spanning the gap. CDR1 is SGHNT, CDR2 YYREEE, per germline (reference sequence). This CDR3 spans 11 amino acids. The CDR3 DNA follows: TGTGCCAGCAGCTTGGAAGAGACCCAGTACTTC. This gives the protein CASSLEETQYF. The full variable domain, in which reference TRBV5-4 and TRBJ2-5 provide the parts outside the CDR3, is ETGVTQSPTHLIKTRGQQVTLRCSSQSGHNTVSWYQQALGQGPQFIFQYYREEENGRGNFPPRFSGLQFPNYSSELNVNALELDDSALYLCASSLEETQYFGPGTRLLVL.

The V call is TRBV7-2, the J call TRBJ1-5; 7 bases fit TRBD1. The V gene's germline CDR1 is SGHTA and CDR2 FQGNSA. The CDR3 spans 14 residues. The V and J ends lost 4 bases and 10 bases, in that order; junction bases with no gene match: 10. The CDR3 DNA reads TGTGCCAGCAGCTCTGACGACAGGGACGGTCCCCAGCATTTT. Its translation is CASSSDDRDGPQHF.

This rearrangement joins TRBV7-3 to TRBJ2-2; D is unresolved. This CDR3 contains 17 residues. The V and J ends lost 4 bases and 3 bases respectively, with 18 bases between them. CDR1 and CDR2 (germline): SGHTA, FQGTGA. The CDR3 protein is CASSSLSVGNYTGELFF. In DNA form, the CDR3 reads TGTGCCAGCAGCTCACTAAGCGTAGGGAATTACACCGGGGAGCTGTTTTTT.

The gene calls are TRBV2 and TRBJ2-5, with D perhaps matching TRBD2 (6 bases). Trimming took 7 bases from V and 4 from J, leaving 7 bases between them. From germline, CDR1 is SNHLY and CDR2 FYNNEI. This CDR3 spans 11 amino acids. The CDR3 DNA sequence: TGTGCCAGCACCGGGGGAGAGACCCAGTACTTC. Its translation is CASTGGETQYF.

The V call is TRBV5-1, the J call TRBJ1-2, with TRBD1 matching 10 bases. Looked up from germline, CDR1 is SGHRS and CDR2 is YFSETQ. There are 15 residues in the CDR3. V shed 4 bases and J 6 bases; nucleotides not matched to a gene: 9. Here the CDR3 DNA reads TGCGCCAGCAGCCTCTTGGGACAGGGGCTCGATGGCTACACCTTC. Translated: CASSLLGQGLDGYTF.

The genes are TRBV6-4 and TRBJ2-7, with D perhaps being TRBD1 or TRBD2 (5 bases each). V was trimmed by 6 bases and J by 7 bases, leaving 16 bases between them. This CDR3 is built from 13 residues. Germline loops: CDR1 MRHNA, CDR2 SNTAGT. CDR3 amino acids: CASSVDSGREQYF. CDR3 in DNA: TGTGCCAGCAGCGTCGACAGCGGACGGGAGCAGTACTTC.

The chain has TRBV14 and TRBJ2-5; no clear D. CDR3 size: 12 residues. CDR1 and CDR2 from the germline V gene are SGHDN and FVKESK. V was cut by 4 bases and J by 7 bases, with 10 bases left in between. CDR3 amino acids: CASSLNFGTQYF. The CDR3, as DNA: TGTGCCAGCAGCCTCAACTTTGGGACCCAGTACTTC.

The J gene is TRBJ1-4, the V gene TRBV2, with D uncertain. The CDR3 extends over 15 amino acids. The ends were cut back, 5 bases at V and 8 bases at J, with 18 bases in the middle. CDR1 and CDR2 from the germline V gene are SNHLY and FYNNEI. In DNA, the CDR3 is TGTGCCAGCAGTTCCCCCGCCGGGAATGAGGAAAAACTGTTTTTT. It codes for CASSSPAGNEEKLFF.

The rearrangement joins TRBV14 to TRBJ1-6; no definite D call. The CDR3 runs to 16 residues. V lost 1 base, J lost 2 bases, and 9 bases lay in between. Germline CDR1 SGHDN, CDR2 FVKESK. CDR3 sequence: CASSQGAGTYNSPLHF. As DNA, the CDR3 is TGTGCCAGCAGCCAAGGGGCGGGGACCTATAATTCACCCCTCCACTTT.

The chain joins TRBV7-2 to TRBJ1-2, with a tentative D call TRBD1 (5 bases). Germline V gives CDR1 SGHTA, CDR2 FQGNSA. This CDR3 has 14 amino acids. V shed 5 bases and J shed 3 bases, with 13 bases lying between them. The CDR3 sequence: CASSPWGNDYGYTF. CDR3 DNA sequence: TGTGCCAGCAGCCCTTGGGGCAACGACTATGGCTACACCTTC.

CDR3 nucleotides: TGTGCCAGCAGTGATTCTGGGACTGGGAACACTGAAGCTTTCTTT. Protein sequence: CASSDSGTGNTEAFF. V and J are TRBV25-1 and TRBJ1-1; D is perhaps TRBD1 (5 bases). Germline CDR1 is MGHDK and CDR2 is SYGVNS. CDR3 length: 15 residues. V shed 3 bases and J shed 1 base, with 12 bases lying between them.

The sample holds a few counts of this clone. The chain is built from TRBV2 and TRBJ1-5; D is ambiguous. Trimming cost V 8 bases and J 3 bases, with 11 bases left between them. Germline V lookup: CDR1 SNHLY, CDR2 FYNNEI. This CDR3 has 13 amino acids. The CDR3 reads CASGESHNQPQHF. The DNA of the CDR3 is TGTGCCAGCGGGGAATCTCACAATCAGCCCCAGCATTTT.

The chain couples TRBV11-2 to TRBJ1-5; a possible D gene is TRBD1 (6 bases). Deletions cut 5 bases from V and 8 bases from J, with 13 bases between. CDR3 length: 13 residues. Germline-derived CDR1 and CDR2 are SGHAT and FQNNGV. In DNA, the CDR3 is TGTGCCAGCAGCCACGGACAGAGGGAGCCCCAGCATTTT. It encodes CASSHGQREPQHF.

The chain has TRBV4-1 and TRBJ2-3, with 12 bases matching TRBD2. Germline loops: CDR1 MGHRA, CDR2 YSYEKL. The CDR3 length is 17 residues. The V and J ends lost 2 bases and 5 bases, in that order; junction bases with no gene match: 8. This chain's CDR3 is CASSQRASGGAEDTQYF. CDR3 coding DNA: TGCGCCAGCAGCCAAAGGGCTAGCGGGGGGGCGGAAGATACGCAGTATTTT.

The chain has TRBV5-4 and TRBJ1-2; D unresolved. Germline V gene data show CDR1 as SGHNT and CDR2 as YYREEE (reference sequence). The V end was cut by 0 bases, the J end by 1 base, with 4 bases between. CDR3 length: 13 residues. CDR3 bases: TGTGCCAGCAGCTTGGGCCGTAACTATGGCTACACCTTC. The encoded protein is CASSLGRNYGYTF.

The chain combines TRBV5-1 with TRBJ2-3, with 10 nucleotides matching TRBD2. V shed 4 bases and J 7 bases; nucleotides not matched to a gene: 9. This CDR3 has 15 residues. Germline CDR1 and CDR2: SGHRS and YFSETQ. Here the CDR3 reads CASSGSGGAGNTQYF. The CDR3 DNA reads as TGCGCCAGCAGCGGCAGCGGGGGGGCGGGGAATACGCAGTATTTT.

The chain links TRBV5-8 to TRBJ1-4, with D maybe TRBD1 (6 bases). The CDR3 length is 16 residues. Germline values: CDR1 SGHTS, CDR2 YDEGEE. The germline V and J ends were trimmed by 0 bases and 3 bases, with 12 bases remaining between them. CDR3 amino acids: CASSLEGGLANEKLFF. CDR3 nucleotides: TGTGCCAGCAGCTTGGAGGGGGGCCTGGCTAATGAAAAACTGTTTTTT.

In its sample, this clone was seen a few times. CDR3 sequence (DNA): TGCAGTGTTTGGATCGGCCCTGAAGCTTTCTTT. It codes for CSVWIGPEAFF. The chain uses TRBV20-1 and TRBJ1-1; D is unclear. The CDR3 sequence is 11 residues long. The V and J ends lost 7 bases and 6 bases respectively, with 12 bases between them. Germline-derived CDR1 and CDR2 are DFQATT and SNEGSKA (reference sequence).

In DNA, the CDR3 is TGTGCCAGCAGCCCAACTAGGGGTGAAAAACTGTTTTTT. Translating it yields CASSPTRGEKLFF. The rearrangement uses TRBV7-8 and TRBJ1-4, with TRBD1 as a possible D gene (5 bases). The CDR3 runs to 13 residues. Looked up from germline, CDR1 is SGHVS and CDR2 is FQNEAQ. Deletions cut 5 bases from V and 7 bases from J, with 11 bases between.

This chain links TRBV19 with TRBJ2-1; D ambiguous. The CDR3 contains 17 residues. The germline V gene encodes CDR1 LNHDA and CDR2 SQIVND (reference sequence). Trimming removed 6 bases at V and 10 bases at J, with 28 bases between. The CDR3 sequence is CASSKDPPGTWVGEQFF. In DNA form, the CDR3 reads TGTGCCAGTAGCAAGGACCCCCCCGGCACCTGGGTAGGGGAGCAGTTCTTC.

CDR3 nucleotides: TGCGCCAGCAGCCAAGAGGGGGGGGGCGGTAGGGATACGCAGTATTTT. Its translation is CASSQEGGGGRDTQYF. V and J are TRBV4-3 and TRBJ2-3; D perhaps matches TRBD2 (7 bases). Trimming took 0 bases from V and 6 from J, leaving 16 bases between them. The CDR3 consists of 16 residues. The germline V gene has CDR1 LGHNA and CDR2 YSLEER.

The chain recombines TRBV6-1 with TRBJ1-2, with D perhaps TRBD1 (6 bases). The CDR3 is made up of 13 amino acids. The V and J ends lost 2 bases and 3 bases respectively, with 7 bases between them. Germline CDR1 MNHNS, CDR2 SASEGT. The CDR3 sequence: CASSESGDYGYTF. The CDR3 DNA sequence: TGTGCCAGCAGTGAATCAGGGGACTATGGCTACACCTTC.

This clone was counted a single time. The V gene is TRBV6-5, the J gene TRBJ2-1, with 7 nucleotides matching TRBD1. Germline values: CDR1 MNHEY, CDR2 SVGAGI. The CDR3 runs to 13 residues. With V trimmed by 7 bases and J by 6 bases, 6 bases remained unmatched. CDR3 in DNA: TGTGCCAGCAAAAGAACAGGGGCCAATGAGCAGTTCTTC. The encoded protein is CASKRTGANEQFF.

The rearrangement uses TRBV11-2 and TRBJ1-2; 7 positions match TRBD1. Germline V gene sequence: CDR1 SGHAT, CDR2 FQNNGV. The ends lost 0 bases at V and 8 bases at J; junction bases unmatched: 6. The CDR3 is 14 amino acids. CDR3 DNA sequence: TGTGCCAGCAGCTTAGATCTCAGGGGGGTCGGCTACACCTTC. Translating it yields CASSLDLRGVGYTF.